Below are 16 T cell receptor beta chains sequenced from a single sample in a study of blood T cell dynamics during melanoma immunotherapy. Time point meaning: week 3, after first cycle of checkpoint inhibitor. Assay used: immunoSEQ multiplex PCR; TCRdb lists only in-frame clones, some missing. Of over 9,500 clones listed, roughly nine tenths are singletons. This material consisted of blood, taken from a patient treated with checkpoint blockade. These receptors were taken from a human donor with melanoma.

The chain uses TRBV7-2 and TRBJ2-7; TRBD2 agrees at 10 bases. Trimming cost V 5 bases and J 0 bases; bases outside gene matches: 7. The CDR3 totals 16 residues. Germline V lookup: CDR1 SGHTA, CDR2 FQGNSA. The CDR3 nucleotides are TGTGCCAGCAGCACCCCAGCGGGAGGGTTCTCCTACGAGCAGTACTTC. Protein product: CASSTPAGGFSYEQYF. The whole variable domain, filled in from reference TRBV7-2 and TRBJ2-7, reads GAGVSQSPSNKVTEKGKDVELRCDPISGHTALYWYRQSLGQGLEFLIYFQGNSAPDKSGLPSDRFSAERTGGSVSTLTIQRTQQEDSAVYLCASSTPAGGFSYEQYFGPGTRLTVT.

J is TRBJ2-4 and V is TRBV11-2, with TRBD2 as a possible D gene (6 bases). CDR3 length: 11 amino acids. Trimming took off 3 bases at V and 10 bases at J, with 7 bases between the two ends. The germline V gene has CDR1 SGHAT and CDR2 FQNNGV. The CDR3 region is CASSLRGIQYF. The CDR3 bases are TGTGCCAGCAGCTTGCGGGGAATTCAGTACTTC.

This sequence joins TRBV2 and TRBJ2-1; 9 positions agree with TRBD2. Trimming took 6 bases from V and 4 from J; bases not matched to a gene: 7. This CDR3 is 15 amino acids long. Germline V gene sequence: CDR1 SNHLY, CDR2 FYNNEI. The CDR3 loop is CASRGLAGRYNEQFF. CDR3 bases: TGTGCCAGCAGAGGGCTAGCGGGGCGATACAATGAGCAGTTCTTC.

This sequence joins TRBV5-6 and TRBJ1-4, with TRBD1 as a possible D gene (6 bases). V was cut by 4 bases and J by 7 bases, with 29 bases left in between. This CDR3 is built from 19 residues. CDR1 is SGHDT and CDR2 is YYEEEE in the germline V gene. The CDR3 loop reads CASSPGTGRVHGGAEKLFF. In DNA, the CDR3 is TGTGCCAGCAGCCCGGGTACAGGGAGAGTTCATGGAGGGGCTGAAAAACTGTTTTTT.

The chain joins TRBV19 to TRBJ2-7; TRBD1 or TRBD2 may be the D gene (5 bases each). This CDR3 has 15 amino acids. Deletions cut 1 base from V and 3 bases from J, with 13 bases between. Germline V gene sequence: CDR1 LNHDA, CDR2 SQIVND (reference sequence). CDR3: CASSIGTRGVYEQYF. As DNA, the CDR3 is TGTGCCAGTAGTATAGGCACCAGAGGGGTCTACGAGCAGTACTTC.

This clone showed up just once. The chain has TRBV4-3 and TRBJ2-7, with 10 bases identical to TRBD2. The CDR3 is 16 residues long. The junction had 4 bases not matched to a gene; V was cut back by 0 bases and J by 2 bases. Germline CDR1 reads LGHNA; CDR2 reads YSLEER. The CDR3 region is CASSQDWGTSAYEQYF. Written as DNA, the CDR3 is TGCGCCAGCAGCCAAGATTGGGGGACTAGCGCCTACGAGCAGTACTTC.

The V call is TRBV7-6, the J call TRBJ2-5; the D is unclear. V was clipped by 2 bases and J by 4 bases, with 14 bases between them. There are 15 residues in the CDR3. Germline V gives CDR1 SGHVS, CDR2 FNYEAQ. The CDR3 sequence: CASSLSSGNGETQYF. CDR3 coding DNA: TGTGCCAGCAGCTTAAGTTCTGGGAATGGAGAGACCCAGTACTTC.

This chain connects TRBV6-5 to TRBJ1-3; TRBD1 aligns across 7 bases. The junction had 0 bases not matched to a gene; V was cut back by 2 bases and J by 2 bases. CDR3 length: 14 residues. The germline V gene has CDR1 MNHEY and CDR2 SVGAGI. CDR3 nucleotide sequence: TGTGCCAGCAGTTACGGGACAGCTGGAAACACCATATATTTT. It encodes CASSYGTAGNTIYF.

This chain connects TRBV28 to TRBJ2-7; D possibly corresponds to TRBD2 (5 bases). This CDR3 spans 15 amino acids. The V gene lost 6 bases and the J gene lost 4 bases, with 19 bases spanning the gap. From germline, CDR1 is MDHEN and CDR2 SYDVKM. In DNA, the CDR3 is TGTGCCAGCAGCCCCCCGCCCCACAGAGGGTACGAGCAGTACTTC. It translates to CASSPPPHRGYEQYF.

The chain links TRBV6-6 to TRBJ1-5, with 7 nucleotides matching TRBD1. Germline assignment: CDR1 MNHNY and CDR2 SVGAGI (reference sequence). The CDR3 is made up of 14 amino acids. Germline trimming cut 11 bases from V and 2 bases from J; bases unmatched to any gene: 9. CDR3 bases: TGTGCCGGCCGACAGGGCTCGGGCAATCAGCCCCAGCATTTT. As protein: CAGRQGSGNQPQHF.

The chain links TRBV15 to TRBJ2-1; no clear D. Looked up from germline, CDR1 is LNHNV and CDR2 is YYDKDF (reference sequence). The CDR3 extends over 15 amino acids. Between the trimmed V and J ends, which lost 1 base and 3 bases, there was a span of 10 bases. The DNA of the CDR3 is TGTGCCACCAGCAGAGGGTCAGGTGTCTACAATGAGCAGTTCTTC. Its translation: CATSRGSGVYNEQFF.

This clone was detected a few times. The genes are TRBV10-3 and TRBJ2-7; TRBD2 is a possible D gene (5 bases). The ends were cut back, 6 bases at V and 7 bases at J, with 10 bases in the middle. CDR1 is ENHRY and CDR2 is SYGVKD in the germline V gene. The CDR3 is 11 residues long. DNA of the CDR3: TGTGCCATCAGGGCGACGGGGGAGCAGTACTTC. Protein sequence: CAIRATGEQYF.

The V and J genes are TRBV6-1 and TRBJ2-5; 11 nucleotides agree with TRBD2. Trimming cost V 7 bases and J 5 bases; bases outside gene matches: 6. The germline V gene encodes CDR1 MNHNS and CDR2 SASEGT. The CDR3 is made up of 14 amino acids. For the CDR3, the DNA is TGTGCCAGCAACCTAGCGGGAGGAGGGGAGACCCAGTACTTC. This sequence encodes CASNLAGGGETQYF.

The CDR3 is CASTLGEGPYNEQFF. For the CDR3, the DNA is TGTGCCAGCACCCTGGGGGAGGGCCCCTACAATGAGCAGTTCTTC. V gene TRBV27 combines with J gene TRBJ2-1, with 7 positions matching TRBD2. CDR1 and CDR2 (germline): MNHEY, SMNVEV (reference sequence). The CDR3 length is 15 residues. Unmatched junction bases numbered 8, after V lost 7 bases and J lost 2 bases.

This clone came up once. In DNA, the CDR3 is TGTGCCAGCACGGGGGGCCACTACGAGCAGTACTTC. Protein: CASTGGHYEQYF. The J gene is TRBJ2-7, the V gene TRBV7-9, with a tentative D call TRBD2 (7 bases). Germline loops: CDR1 SEHNR, CDR2 FQNEAQ (reference sequence). The germline V and J ends were trimmed by 7 bases and 3 bases, with 10 bases remaining between them. This CDR3 has 12 amino acids.

The chain carries TRBV5-5 and TRBJ2-2; weak D call: TRBD2 (6 bases). Germline CDR1 SGHKS, CDR2 YYEKEE (reference sequence). This CDR3 spans 14 amino acids. V lost 2 bases, J lost 7 bases, and 12 bases lay in between. The CDR3 nucleotides are TGTGCCAGCAGCTTCAGCGGGCCGGGCGGGGAGCTGTTTTTT. It encodes CASSFSGPGGELFF.